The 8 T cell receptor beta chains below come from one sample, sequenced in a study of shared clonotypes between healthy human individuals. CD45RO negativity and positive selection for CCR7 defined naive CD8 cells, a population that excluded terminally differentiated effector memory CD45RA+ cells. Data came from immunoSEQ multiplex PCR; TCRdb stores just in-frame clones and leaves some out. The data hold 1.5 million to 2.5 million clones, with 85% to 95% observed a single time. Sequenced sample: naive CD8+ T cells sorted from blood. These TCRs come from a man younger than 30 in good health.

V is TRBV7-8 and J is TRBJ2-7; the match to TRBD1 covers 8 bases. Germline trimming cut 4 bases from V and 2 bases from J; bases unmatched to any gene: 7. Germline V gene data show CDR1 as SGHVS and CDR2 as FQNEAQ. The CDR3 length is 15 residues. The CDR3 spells CASSSSGTGTYEQYF. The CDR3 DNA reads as TGTGCCAGCAGCTCATCCGGGACAGGCACCTACGAGCAGTACTTC.

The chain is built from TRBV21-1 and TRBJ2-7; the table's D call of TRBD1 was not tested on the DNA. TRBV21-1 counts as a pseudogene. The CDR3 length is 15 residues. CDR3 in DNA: TGTGCCAGCAGCAAGGACACCAAGAGCTCCTACGAGCAGTACTTC. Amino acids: CASSKDTKSSYEQYF.

The CDR3 DNA reads TGTGCCAGCAGCTTAGTGGTCACAGATACGCAGTATTTT. Amino acids: CASSLVVTDTQYF. V is TRBV7-6 and J is TRBJ2-3; D not certain. V gave up 1 base and J gave up 2 bases, with 4 bases separating them. This CDR3 has 13 residues. Germline assignment: CDR1 SGHVS and CDR2 FNYEAQ.

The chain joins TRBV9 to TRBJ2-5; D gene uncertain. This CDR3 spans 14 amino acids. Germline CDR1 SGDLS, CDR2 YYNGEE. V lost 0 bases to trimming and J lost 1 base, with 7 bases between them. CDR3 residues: CASSVEPVQETQYF. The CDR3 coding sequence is TGTGCCAGCAGCGTAGAGCCGGTCCAAGAGACCCAGTACTTC.

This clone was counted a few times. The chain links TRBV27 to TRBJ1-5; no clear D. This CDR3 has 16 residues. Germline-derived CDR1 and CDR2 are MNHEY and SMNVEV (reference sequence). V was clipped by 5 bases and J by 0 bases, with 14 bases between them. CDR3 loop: CASSPGWSNSNQPQHF. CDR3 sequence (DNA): TGTGCCAGCAGTCCCGGTTGGAGCAATAGCAATCAGCCCCAGCATTTT.

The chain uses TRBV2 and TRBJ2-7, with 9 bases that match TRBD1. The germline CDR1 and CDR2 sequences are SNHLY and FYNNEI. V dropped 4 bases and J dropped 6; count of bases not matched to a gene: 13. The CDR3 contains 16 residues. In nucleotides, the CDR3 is TGTGCCAGCAGTGTCGTCGGACAGGGGTTACTTGGCGAGCAGTACTTC. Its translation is CASSVVGQGLLGEQYF.

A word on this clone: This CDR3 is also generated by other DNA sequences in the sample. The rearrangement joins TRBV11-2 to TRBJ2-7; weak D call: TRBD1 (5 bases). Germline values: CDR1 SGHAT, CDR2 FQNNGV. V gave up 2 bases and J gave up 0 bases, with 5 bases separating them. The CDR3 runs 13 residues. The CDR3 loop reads CASSLQGSYEQYF. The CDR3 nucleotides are TGTGCCAGCAGCTTACAGGGCTCCTACGAGCAGTACTTC.

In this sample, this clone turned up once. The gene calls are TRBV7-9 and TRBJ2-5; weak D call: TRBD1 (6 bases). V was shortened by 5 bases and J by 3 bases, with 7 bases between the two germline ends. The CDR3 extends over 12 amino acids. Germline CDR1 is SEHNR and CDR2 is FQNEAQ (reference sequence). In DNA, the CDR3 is TGTGCCAGCAGCCCAGGGGAAGAGACCCAGTACTTC. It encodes CASSPGEETQYF. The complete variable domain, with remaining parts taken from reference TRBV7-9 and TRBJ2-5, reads DTGVSQNPRHKITKRGQNVTFRCDPISEHNRLYWYRQTLGQGPEFLTYFQNEAQLEKSRLLSDRFSAERPKGSFSTLEIQRTEQGDSAMYLCASSPGEETQYFGPGTRLLVL.